Following are 18 T cell receptor beta chains from one sample sequenced in a study of T cell responses to AZD1222 COVID-19 vaccine. Measured with immunoSEQ multiplex PCR; TCRdb has only the in-frame clones, and not every one. The table shows 150,000 to 200,000 clones, with roughly nine tenths occurring only once. This sample comprised peripheral blood, obtained on day 0 of AZD1222 vaccination. The receptors originated from an adult in good health.

The CDR3, as DNA: TGTGCCAGCAGCCAGGGGCTGGGACAGGGTGGTGGCACCATATATTTT. Protein sequence: CASSQGLGQGGGTIYF. The chain carries TRBV3-1 (or the pseudogene TRBV3-2) and TRBJ1-3; 9 bases are shared with TRBD1. The germline CDR1 and CDR2 sequences are LGHDT and YNNKEL (reference sequence). V lost 3 bases, J lost 9 bases, and 12 bases stayed unmatched. CDR3 size: 16 residues.

The chain employs TRBV6-5 and TRBJ1-1, with D perhaps matching TRBD1 (5 bases). The length of the CDR3 is 14 residues. CDR1 and CDR2 from the germline V gene are MNHEY and SVGAGI. Between the trimmed V and J ends, which lost 2 bases and 5 bases, there was a span of 12 bases. CDR3 bases: TGTGCCAGCAGTTACCCCGGGACGGCGACTGAAGCTTTCTTT. Translating it yields CASSYPGTATEAFF.

The rearrangement uses TRBV28 and TRBJ1-5; 11 positions agree with TRBD1. The CDR3 has 16 residues. V dropped 6 bases and J dropped 1; count of bases not matched to a gene: 5. Germline V gene lookup returns CDR1 MDHEN and CDR2 SYDVKM. The CDR3, as DNA: TGTGCCAGCAGGGACGGGACAGGGGGAAGCAATCAGCCCCAGCATTTT. Amino acids: CASRDGTGGSNQPQHF.

The chain couples TRBV7-9 to TRBJ2-5; no definite D call. Germline V gene data show CDR1 as SEHNR and CDR2 as FQNEAQ (reference sequence). Trimming left V 0 bases short and J 4 bases short, with 3 bases between. The CDR3 sequence is 12 residues long. CDR3 sequence reads: CASSLAGETQYF. The CDR3 DNA is TGTGCCAGCAGCTTAGCGGGAGAGACCCAGTACTTC. Drawing the rest from reference TRBV7-9 and TRBJ2-5, the complete variable domain is DTGVSQNPRHKITKRGQNVTFRCDPISEHNRLYWYRQTLGQGPEFLTYFQNEAQLEKSRLLSDRFSAERPKGSFSTLEIQRTEQGDSAMYLCASSLAGETQYFGPGTRLLVL.

The V call is TRBV6-2 or TRBV6-3, the J call TRBJ2-3; TRBD2 agrees at 9 bases. The CDR3 is made up of 16 amino acids. Losses at the gene ends were 2 bases for V and 0 bases for J; bases not matched to a gene: 3. Germline CDR1 and CDR2: MNHEY and SVGEGT. This chain's CDR3 is CASSYASGASTDTQYF. DNA for the CDR3: TGTGCCAGCAGTTACGCTAGCGGGGCTAGCACAGATACGCAGTATTTT.

V usage is TRBV28 and J usage is TRBJ1-5; D is uncertain. Germline CDR1 and CDR2: MDHEN and SYDVKM. CDR3 length: 15 amino acids. The V and J ends lost 4 bases and 5 bases respectively, with 15 bases between them. CDR3 nucleotide sequence: TGTGCCAGCAGTTATGGGGTCAGGCGGGATCAGCCCCAGCATTTT. Protein sequence: CASSYGVRRDQPQHF.

The gene calls are TRBV11-2 and TRBJ2-1, with D possibly TRBD2 on 6 matching bases. V was shortened by 0 bases and J by 10 bases, with 13 bases between the two germline ends. The germline V gene encodes CDR1 SGHAT and CDR2 FQNNGV. CDR3 length: 14 amino acids. As DNA, the CDR3 is TGTGCCAGCAGCTTAGATCTAGCGATCGGGGAGCAGTTCTTC. Protein: CASSLDLAIGEQFF.

The J gene is TRBJ1-1, the V gene TRBV6-5, with D tentatively TRBD1 (6 bases). V lost 9 bases and J lost 3, with 14 bases in between. CDR1 MNHEY and CDR2 SVGAGI come from the germline V gene. This CDR3 comprises 13 residues. CDR3 in amino acids: CASLRGGDTEAFF. CDR3 bases: TGTGCCAGTCTAAGAGGGGGGGACACTGAAGCTTTCTTT.

This chain uses TRBV7-9 with TRBJ1-4, with 8 bases that match TRBD1. The CDR3 length is 16 residues. V lost 2 bases and J lost 5; bases outside the gene matches: 7. Germline V gene data show CDR1 as SEHNR and CDR2 as FQNEAQ (reference sequence). Written as DNA, the CDR3 is TGTGCCAGCAGCTTAACGACAGGGGTGGGGAATGAAAAACTGTTTTTT. As protein: CASSLTTGVGNEKLFF.

The gene calls are TRBV3-1 (or the pseudogene TRBV3-2) and TRBJ2-7; 8 positions agree with TRBD2. V lost 0 bases to trimming and J lost 5 bases; unmatched junction nucleotides: 12. The CDR3 runs 17 residues. The V gene's germline CDR1 is LGHDT and CDR2 YNNKEL (reference sequence). The CDR3 coding sequence is TGTGCCAGCAGCCAAGATCCGAGACTAGCGCCCCGCCACGAGCAGTACTTC. Amino acid sequence: CASSQDPRLAPRHEQYF.

This chain uses TRBV11-2 with TRBJ1-1; no clear D gene. Per the germline V gene, CDR1 is SGHAT and CDR2 is FQNNGV. V shed 5 bases and J shed 1 base, with 11 bases lying between them. The CDR3 is 14 residues long. Written as DNA, the CDR3 is TGTGCCAGCAGCCAGCGGTCGGGGAACACTGAAGCTTTCTTT. Its translation is CASSQRSGNTEAFF.

The chain employs TRBV28 and TRBJ2-2; tentatively, D is TRBD1 or TRBD2 (5 bases each). V dropped 6 bases and J dropped 1 base, with 15 bases sitting between them. The CDR3 loop spans 16 amino acids. Germline V gene sequence: CDR1 MDHEN, CDR2 SYDVKM. CDR3 bases: TGTGCCAGCAGGCTTGGGCAGGGAGTGAACACCGGGGAGCTGTTTTTT. It encodes CASRLGQGVNTGELFF.

The chain carries TRBV5-6 and TRBJ2-1; TRBD2 aligns across 10 bases. This CDR3 spans 17 amino acids. CDR1 and CDR2 (germline): SGHDT, YYEEEE. The ends lost 2 bases at V and 4 bases at J; junction bases unmatched: 9. The CDR3 DNA reads as TGTGCCAGCAGCTTAAGGGGGGGACTAGCGATTTACAATGAGCAGTTCTTC. Protein sequence: CASSLRGGLAIYNEQFF.

The chain links TRBV5-6 to TRBJ1-1, with a weak D call TRBD1 (5 bases). The CDR3 consists of 16 residues. With 0 bases removed from V and 1 base from J, the gap between germline ends came to 13 bases. Germline CDR1 is SGHDT and CDR2 is YYEEEE. DNA of the CDR3: TGTGCCAGCAGCTTGGGGTTCGTCAGGGCGAACACTGAAGCTTTCTTT. Amino acids: CASSLGFVRANTEAFF.

V usage is TRBV7-9 and J usage is TRBJ2-7, with 7 bases lining up with TRBD2. Germline values: CDR1 SEHNR, CDR2 FQNEAQ (reference sequence). Germline trimming cut 5 bases from V and 1 base from J; bases unmatched to any gene: 2. This CDR3 contains 13 residues. The CDR3, as DNA: TGTGCCAGCAGCATTAGCGGGTCCTACGAGCAGTACTTC. As protein: CASSISGSYEQYF.

The chain is built from TRBV5-1 and TRBJ1-2; no definite D call. Trimming pared 0 bases from V and 4 bases from J, leaving 7 bases between. The germline V gene has CDR1 SGHRS and CDR2 YFSETQ. This CDR3 spans 13 amino acids. CDR3: CASSLGQLYGYTF. The CDR3 region has the DNA TGCGCCAGCAGCTTGGGACAACTCTATGGCTACACCTTC.

The chain joins TRBV5-5 to TRBJ2-1; D ambiguous. CDR1 and CDR2 (germline): SGHKS, YYEKEE (reference sequence). The germline V and J ends were trimmed by 4 bases and 5 bases, with 7 bases remaining between them. The CDR3 runs 12 residues. In DNA form, the CDR3 reads TGTGCCAGCAGCCCACGAGACAATGAGCAGTTCTTC. It yields the protein CASSPRDNEQFF.

This chain joins TRBV6-5 and TRBJ1-6; 8 bases line up with TRBD1. Germline CDR1 is MNHEY and CDR2 is SVGAGI. Trimming at V came to 6 bases and at J to 9 bases, leaving 7 bases not matched to a gene. The CDR3 consists of 14 residues. CDR3 amino acids: CASSSGQGSSPLHF. The CDR3 coding sequence is TGTGCCAGCAGCTCCGGACAGGGTAGTTCACCCCTCCACTTT.